Listed here are 10 T cell receptor beta chains from one sample, sequenced in a study of chronic HIV infection and antiretroviral therapy. TCRdb used MiXCR to reprocess the 5' RACE reads, holding one entry per CDR3 protein. Among 40,000 to 60,000 distinct CDR3 sequences listed, about a fifth were seen once. Sample: peripheral blood. These receptors were taken from an adult who had HIV and had not received antiretroviral therapy, or was an uninfected healthy control (not recorded which).

In this sample, this clonotype turned up a few times. V and J are TRBV28 and TRBJ2-7; no reliable D call. Deletions cut 3 bases from V and 6 bases from J, with 18 bases between. Germline V gene sequence: CDR1 MDHEN, CDR2 SYDVKM. The CDR3 extends over 15 amino acids. The CDR3 sequence: CASSFALRLTGEQYF. CDR3 DNA: TGTGCCAGCAGTTTTGCCCTGAGGCTAACCGGCGAGCAGTACTTC.

This clonotype was detected only a few times. The rearrangement uses TRBV5-1 and TRBJ2-3; perhaps TRBD2 as D (6 bases). Germline CDR1 is SGHRS and CDR2 is YFSETQ. The CDR3 is 16 amino acids. The ends were cut back, 6 bases at V and 2 bases at J, with 19 bases in the middle. Here the CDR3 DNA reads TGCGCCAGCATGGGGGGTCTAGCGAGCTCCACAGATACGCAGTATTTT. Translating it yields CASMGGLASSTDTQYF.

This clonotype was seen only a few times. The V gene is TRBV9, the J gene TRBJ2-2; 11 bases agree with TRBD2. The CDR3 spans 17 residues. Germline lookup yields CDR1 SGDLS and CDR2 YYNGEE. J was trimmed by 6 bases and V by 4 bases; bases with no gene match: 11. CDR3 loop: CASSPRLAGTGAGELFF. In nucleotides, the CDR3 is TGTGCCAGCAGCCCACGACTAGCGGGGACGGGTGCCGGGGAGCTGTTTTTT.

This clonotype was seen a few times. The chain couples TRBV20-1 to TRBJ2-3; TRBD2 agrees at 7 bases. Germline assignment: CDR1 DFQATT and CDR2 SNEGSKA (reference sequence). Unmatched junction bases numbered 1, after V lost 0 bases and J lost 1 base. This CDR3 contains 14 residues. The CDR3 DNA sequence: TGCAGTGCTAGAGATCTAGCGGGCACAGATACGCAGTATTTT. Amino acid sequence: CSARDLAGTDTQYF.

This clonotype was picked up a small number of times. The rearrangement uses TRBV27 and TRBJ2-7, with TRBD1 identical over 9 bases. J lost 3 bases, V lost 4 bases, and 7 bases had no gene match. Germline loops: CDR1 MNHEY, CDR2 SMNVEV (reference sequence). CDR3 size: 15 residues. The CDR3 sequence: CASSSGTGFGYEQYF. The DNA for the CDR3 is TGTGCCAGCAGTTCCGGGACAGGGTTCGGCTACGAGCAGTACTTC.

V gene TRBV15 combines with J gene TRBJ1-1; 8 bases are shared with TRBD1. Trimming removed 6 bases from V and 7 bases from J; junction bases left unmatched: 10. This CDR3 is 14 amino acids long. The V gene's germline CDR1 is LNHNV and CDR2 YYDKDF (reference sequence). The CDR3: CATRARTGTFEAFF. The CDR3 coding sequence is TGTGCCACCAGAGCCAGGACAGGGACCTTTGAAGCTTTCTTT.

The J gene is TRBJ1-4, the V gene TRBV5-4; D is unclear. The germline V gene encodes CDR1 SGHNT and CDR2 YYREEE (reference sequence). V lost 1 base, J lost 8 bases, and 6 bases lay in between. The CDR3 contains 12 residues. CDR3 amino acids: CASSLKGEKLFF. DNA of the CDR3: TGTGCCAGCAGCTTGAAGGGCGAAAAACTGTTTTTT. The complete variable domain, with remaining parts taken from reference TRBV5-4 and TRBJ1-4, reads ETGVTQSPTHLIKTRGQQVTLRCSSQSGHNTVSWYQQALGQGPQFIFQYYREEENGRGNFPPRFSGLQFPNYSSELNVNALELDDSALYLCASSLKGEKLFFGSGTQLSVL.

V gene TRBV28 combines with J gene TRBJ2-2; 10 positions match TRBD1. The V gene's germline CDR1 is MDHEN and CDR2 SYDVKM. Losses at the gene ends were 5 bases for V and 5 bases for J; bases not matched to a gene: 5. The CDR3 covers 15 residues. The DNA of the CDR3 is TGTGCCAGCAGTCAGCAGGGACAGGGGACCGGGGAGCTGTTTTTT. Translation gives CASSQQGQGTGELFF.

Only a few counts were recorded for this clonotype. J is TRBJ2-1 and V is TRBV10-2; D remains unclear. The CDR3 has 13 residues. V was cut by 0 bases and J by 10 bases, with 10 bases left in between. The germline gives CDR1 WSHSY, CDR2 SAAADI. The CDR3 is CASSESTGLEQFF. In DNA, the CDR3 is TGCGCCAGCAGTGAGTCCACGGGCCTCGAGCAGTTCTTC.

V is TRBV20-1 and J is TRBJ2-7; no firm D call. The V gene's germline CDR1 is DFQATT and CDR2 SNEGSKA (reference sequence). The CDR3 runs to 15 residues. Trimming removed 6 bases at V and 0 bases at J, with 18 bases between. CDR3 DNA sequence: TGCAGTGCGCTGTCGCCCACCTTAAGCTCCTACGAGCAGTACTTC. This codes for CSALSPTLSSYEQYF.